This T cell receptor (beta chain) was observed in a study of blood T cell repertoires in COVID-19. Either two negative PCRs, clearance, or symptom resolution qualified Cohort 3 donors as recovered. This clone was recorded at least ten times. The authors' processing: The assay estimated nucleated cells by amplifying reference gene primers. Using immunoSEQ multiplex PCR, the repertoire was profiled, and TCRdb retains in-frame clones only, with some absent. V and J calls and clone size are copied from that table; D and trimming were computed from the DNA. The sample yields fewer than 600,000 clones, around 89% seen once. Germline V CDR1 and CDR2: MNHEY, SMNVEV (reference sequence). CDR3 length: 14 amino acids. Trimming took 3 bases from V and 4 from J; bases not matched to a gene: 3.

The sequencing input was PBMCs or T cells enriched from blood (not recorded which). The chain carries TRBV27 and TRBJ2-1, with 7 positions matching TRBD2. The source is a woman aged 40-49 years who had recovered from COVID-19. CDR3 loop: CASSLGLNYNEQFF. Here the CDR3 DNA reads TGTGCCAGCAGTTTGGGACTAAATTACAATGAGCAGTTCTTC.